This record covers a single T cell receptor beta chain. The data originate from a study of Ad26.COV2.S vaccination and SARS-CoV-2 variants. V dropped 4 bases and J dropped 5 bases, with 8 bases sitting between them. From germline, CDR1 is ENHRY and CDR2 SYGVKD. The CDR3 is 12 amino acids. Profiling relied on immunoSEQ multiplex PCR, and the TCRdb table lists in-frame clones only, not all of them. The sample has roughly 680,000 clones, roughly nine tenths seen once. Described treatment: 19 received Ad26.COV2.S at low or high dose, single or two shots; about five received placebo; per-sample allocation not given. At day 63 after the first vaccine or placebo injection, samples were drawn.

This sequence originates from a person aged 18-65 years who received the Ad26.COV2.S COVID-19 vaccine or a placebo. Material: peripheral blood, obtained in a trial of Ad26.COV2.S vaccine versus placebo. This rearrangement joins TRBV10-3 to TRBJ1-1; D is unresolved. The CDR3 nucleotides read TGTGCCATCAGTGTTAGTGGGACTGAAGCTTTCTTT. Translated: CAISVSGTEAFF.